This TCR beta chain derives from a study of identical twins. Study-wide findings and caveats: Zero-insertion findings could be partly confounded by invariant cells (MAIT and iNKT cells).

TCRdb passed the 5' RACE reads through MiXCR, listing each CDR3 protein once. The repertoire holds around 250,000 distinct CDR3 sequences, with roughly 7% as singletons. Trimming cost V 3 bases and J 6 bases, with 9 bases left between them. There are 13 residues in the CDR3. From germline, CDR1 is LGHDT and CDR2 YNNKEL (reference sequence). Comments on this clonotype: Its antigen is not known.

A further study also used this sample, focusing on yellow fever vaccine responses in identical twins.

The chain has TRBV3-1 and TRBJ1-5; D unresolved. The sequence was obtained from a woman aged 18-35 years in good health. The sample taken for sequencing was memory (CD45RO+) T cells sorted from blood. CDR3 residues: CASSQLGGQPQHF. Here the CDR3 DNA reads TGTGCCAGCAGCCAGCTCGGTGGTCAGCCCCAGCATTTT.